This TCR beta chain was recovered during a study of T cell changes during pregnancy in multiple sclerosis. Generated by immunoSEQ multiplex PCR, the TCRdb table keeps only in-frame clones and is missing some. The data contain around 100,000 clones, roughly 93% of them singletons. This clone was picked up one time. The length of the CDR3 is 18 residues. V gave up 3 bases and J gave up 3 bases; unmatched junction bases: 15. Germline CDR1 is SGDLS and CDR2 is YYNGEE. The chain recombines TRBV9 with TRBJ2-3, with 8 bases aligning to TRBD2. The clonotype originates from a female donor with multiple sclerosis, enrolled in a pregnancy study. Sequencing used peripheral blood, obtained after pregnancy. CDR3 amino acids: CASSDHPKAGEGTDTQYF. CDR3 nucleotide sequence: TGTGCCAGCAGCGATCACCCGAAAGCGGGAGAGGGGACAGATACGCAGTATTTT.